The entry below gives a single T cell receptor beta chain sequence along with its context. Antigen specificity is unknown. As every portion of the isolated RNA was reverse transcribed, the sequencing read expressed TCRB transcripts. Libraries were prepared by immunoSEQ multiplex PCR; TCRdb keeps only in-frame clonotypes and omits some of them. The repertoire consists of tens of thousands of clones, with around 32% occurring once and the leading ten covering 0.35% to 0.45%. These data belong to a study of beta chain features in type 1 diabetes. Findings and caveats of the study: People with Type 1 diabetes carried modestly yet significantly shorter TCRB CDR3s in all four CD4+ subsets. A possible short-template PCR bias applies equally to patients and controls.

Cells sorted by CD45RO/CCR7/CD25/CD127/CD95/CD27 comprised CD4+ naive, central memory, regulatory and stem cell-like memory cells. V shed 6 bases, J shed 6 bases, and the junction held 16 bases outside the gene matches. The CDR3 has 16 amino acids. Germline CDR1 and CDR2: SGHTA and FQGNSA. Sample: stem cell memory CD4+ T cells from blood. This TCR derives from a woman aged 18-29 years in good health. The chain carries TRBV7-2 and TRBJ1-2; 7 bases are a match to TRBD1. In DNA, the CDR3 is TGTGCCAGCAGTCAATCCGGGACAGTTTTACATGATGGCTACACCTTC. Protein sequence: CASSQSGTVLHDGYTF.